This entry is about one T cell receptor (beta chain). Its antigen remains unknown. A v3.0 immunoSEQ assay was performed at survey level. Data came from immunoSEQ multiplex PCR; TCRdb stores just in-frame clones and leaves some out. The sample consists of some 18,000 clones, approximately 79% of them appearing once. This sample was taken from a study of long-term antiretroviral therapy in people with HIV. Study-level points and caveats: Information on adherence to ART, viral resistance or therapy changes was unavailable. Clonal expansions arising prior to ART prevailed in the repertoire at every time point.

The CDR3 extends over 16 amino acids. V was pared by 0 bases and J by 6 bases, with 7 bases of the junction left unmatched. Germline CDR1 is SGHRS and CDR2 is YFSETQ. This chain connects TRBV5-1 to TRBJ2-1, with 9 positions matching TRBD2. The clonotype was recovered from a man aged 18 to 29 with HIV. The material sequenced was unsorted PBMCs, taken at the start of antiretroviral therapy, before treatment. CDR3 loop: CASSLGTSGRLNEQFF. For the CDR3, the DNA is TGCGCCAGCAGCTTGGGAACTAGCGGGCGACTCAATGAGCAGTTCTTC.